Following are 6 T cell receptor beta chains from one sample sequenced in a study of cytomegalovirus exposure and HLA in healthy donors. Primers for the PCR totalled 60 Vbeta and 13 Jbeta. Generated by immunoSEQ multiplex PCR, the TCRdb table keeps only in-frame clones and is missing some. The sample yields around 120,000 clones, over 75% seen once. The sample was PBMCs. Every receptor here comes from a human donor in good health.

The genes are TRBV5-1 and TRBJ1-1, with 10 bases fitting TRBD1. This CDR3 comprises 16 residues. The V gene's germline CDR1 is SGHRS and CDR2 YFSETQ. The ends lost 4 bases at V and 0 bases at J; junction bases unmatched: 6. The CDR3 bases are TGCGCCAGCAGCCTGGGGACAGGGGTTTTGAACACTGAAGCTTTCTTT. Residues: CASSLGTGVLNTEAFF.

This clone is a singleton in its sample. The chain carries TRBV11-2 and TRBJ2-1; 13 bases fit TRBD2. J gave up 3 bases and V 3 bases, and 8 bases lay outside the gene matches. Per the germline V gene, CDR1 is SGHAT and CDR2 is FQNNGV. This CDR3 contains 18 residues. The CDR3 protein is CASSLWTSGSSYYNEQFF. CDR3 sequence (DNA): TGTGCCAGCAGCTTGTGGACTAGCGGGAGTTCATACTACAATGAGCAGTTCTTC.

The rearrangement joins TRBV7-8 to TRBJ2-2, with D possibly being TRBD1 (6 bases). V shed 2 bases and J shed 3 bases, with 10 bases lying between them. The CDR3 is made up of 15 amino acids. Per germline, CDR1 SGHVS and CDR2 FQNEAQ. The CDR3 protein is CASSLKRTDTGELFF. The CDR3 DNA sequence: TGTGCCAGCAGCTTAAAAAGGACAGACACCGGGGAGCTGTTTTTT.

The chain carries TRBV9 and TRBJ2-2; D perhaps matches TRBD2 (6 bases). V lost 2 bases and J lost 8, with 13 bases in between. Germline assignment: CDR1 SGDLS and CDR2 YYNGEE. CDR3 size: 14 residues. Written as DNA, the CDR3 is TGTGCCAGCAGCGTTTTGATCGGGAGTGGGGAGCTGTTTTTT. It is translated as CASSVLIGSGELFF.

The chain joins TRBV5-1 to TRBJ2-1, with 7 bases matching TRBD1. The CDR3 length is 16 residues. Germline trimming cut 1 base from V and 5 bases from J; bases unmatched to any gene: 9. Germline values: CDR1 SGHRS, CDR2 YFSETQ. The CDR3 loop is CASSLPTTGLHNEQFF. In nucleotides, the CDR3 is TGCGCCAGCAGCTTGCCCACGACAGGGCTCCACAATGAGCAGTTCTTC.

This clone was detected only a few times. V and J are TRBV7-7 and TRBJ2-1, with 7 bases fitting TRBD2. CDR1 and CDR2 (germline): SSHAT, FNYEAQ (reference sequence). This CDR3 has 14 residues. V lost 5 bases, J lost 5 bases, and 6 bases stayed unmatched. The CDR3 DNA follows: TGTGCCAGCAGCCTGGGGACTACCGACAATGAGCAGTTCTTC. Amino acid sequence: CASSLGTTDNEQFF.